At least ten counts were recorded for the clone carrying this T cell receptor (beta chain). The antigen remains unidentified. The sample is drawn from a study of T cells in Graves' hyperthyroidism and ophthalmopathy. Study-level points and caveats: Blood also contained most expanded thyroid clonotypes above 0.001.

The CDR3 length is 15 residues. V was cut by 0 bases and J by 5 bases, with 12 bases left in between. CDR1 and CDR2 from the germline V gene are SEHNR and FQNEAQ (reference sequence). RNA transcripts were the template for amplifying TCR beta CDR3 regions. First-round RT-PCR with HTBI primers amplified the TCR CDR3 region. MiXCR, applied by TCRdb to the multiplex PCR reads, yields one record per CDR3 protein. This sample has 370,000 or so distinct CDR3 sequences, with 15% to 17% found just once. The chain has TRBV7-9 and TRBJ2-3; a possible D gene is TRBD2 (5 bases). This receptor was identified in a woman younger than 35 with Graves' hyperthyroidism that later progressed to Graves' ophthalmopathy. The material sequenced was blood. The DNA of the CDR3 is TGTGCCAGCAGCTTAGCGAGAGGGCTGGAAGATACGCAGTATTTT. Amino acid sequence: CASSLARGLEDTQYF.